Given below is one TCR beta chain in context. This receptor's antigen is unknown. No per-base quality is available; no much larger clone lies one base away. The sample belongs to a study of memory B cells and T cells in multiple sclerosis (dated by TCRdb to 2016 to 2019). As for the study more broadly: The study compared the TCR beta repertoires of autoproliferating peripheral T cells with those of brain lesion-infiltrating T cells in multiple sclerosis patients. TCR sequencing involved a couple of multiple sclerosis patients from whom brain lesions at autopsy or brain-infiltrating cells from biopsy were available. What the research found in general, with its limitations: Because clone-set sizes differed between compartments, counts of shared clonotypes were influenced and normalization was required.

The immunoSEQ Platform was used to amplify TCRbeta CDR3 regions from extracted genomic DNA. Multiplex PCR, high-throughput sequencing and a vendor bioinformatics pipeline were combined in the immunoSEQ assay. Regarding the original processing steps: Non-productive sequences and CDR3s under 4 amino acids long were removed, and the clonotype frequencies in each sample were recalculated. In immunoSEQ Analyzer 2.0, shared clonotypes were identified as those with identical CDR3 amino acid, V gene and J gene sequences. Repertoire overlap was normalized by dividing shared clonotype counts by the product of both clone-set sizes, scaled by 1000 into arbitrary units. Imported from immuneACCESS, the table was reduced by TCRdb to in-frame sequences with V and J called. These copies leave out some clones; in studies compared against another copy, an unresolved V gene accounts for under half, and the cause of the remainder is not known. The V and J calls and clone size are taken from that table; D and trimming were inferred from the DNA. For this sample the table gives about 32,000 clones, of which 86% were detected only once. The ten most abundant clones make up roughly 3% of the sample.

The CDR3 measures 13 amino acids from cysteine to phenylalanine. This entry keeps only the CDR3 DNA: 39 bases, framed from base 1. V is pared back by 2 bases and J by 3 bases, with 6 bases lying between the germline termini. After stimulus-free culture of CFSE-labeled PBMCs, the autoproliferating (CFSEdim) and non-proliferating (CFSEhi) T cell fractions were sequenced separately. Altogether, 40 million to 65 million CFSE-labeled PBMCs were kept in culture for 7 days with no stimulus, after which the replicate wells were combined. PBMCs were labeled with approximately 0.5 uM CFSE and cultured without exogenous stimuli in serum-free AIM-V medium. PBMCs were obtained by Ficoll density gradient centrifugation and kept cryopreserved until use. Using a FACSAria III, live 7-AAD-negative cells were sorted, then washed with PBS and stored frozen at -80 degrees C as dry pellets.

This receptor chain uses TRBV5-3 and TRBJ1-5, with the D gene not confidently named. TRBV5-3 is filed as an ORF, its function uncertain. Sequencing was done on a sample of PBMCs from blood kept in culture. The sequence was collected from a human donor with multiple sclerosis. The CDR3 is CARSFVINQPQHF. In nucleotides, the sequence is TGTGCCAGAAGCTTCGTAATCAATCAGCCCCAGCATTTT.